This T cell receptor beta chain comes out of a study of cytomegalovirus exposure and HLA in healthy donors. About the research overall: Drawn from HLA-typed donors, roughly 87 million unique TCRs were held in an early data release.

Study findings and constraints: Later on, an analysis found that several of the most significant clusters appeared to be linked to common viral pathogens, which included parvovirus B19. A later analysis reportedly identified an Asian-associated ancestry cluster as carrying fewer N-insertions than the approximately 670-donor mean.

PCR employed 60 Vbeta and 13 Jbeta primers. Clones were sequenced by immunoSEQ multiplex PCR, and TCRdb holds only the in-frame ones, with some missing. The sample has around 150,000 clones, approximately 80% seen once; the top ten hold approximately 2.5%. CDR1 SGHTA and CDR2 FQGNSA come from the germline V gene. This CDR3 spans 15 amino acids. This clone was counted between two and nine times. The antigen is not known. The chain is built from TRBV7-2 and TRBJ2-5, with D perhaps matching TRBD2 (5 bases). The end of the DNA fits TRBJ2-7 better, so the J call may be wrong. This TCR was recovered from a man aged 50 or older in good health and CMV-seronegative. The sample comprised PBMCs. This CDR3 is CASSLDWTPFYEQYF. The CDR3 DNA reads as TGTGCCAGCAGCTTAGACTGGACTCCATTCTACGAGCAGTACTTC.